Listed here is a single T cell receptor beta chain. Its specificity is not known. This sample is drawn from a study of cytomegalovirus exposure and HLA in healthy donors. Study in general: The study's early data release held about 77 million unique TCRs from HLA-typed donors.

Notes on the study in general: Previously analyzed data showed that most TCR beta V segments were productive at a frequency of about 87% or about 30%.

Researchers ran the PCR with 60 Vbeta and 13 Jbeta primers. Sequencing used immunoSEQ multiplex PCR; TCRdb keeps in-frame clones, though not all of them. Among about 160,000 clones listed, almost 80% were seen once. The CDR3 has 13 amino acids. V lost 4 bases and J 6 bases, leaving 13 bases between the germline ends. Germline V gives CDR1 SGHVS, CDR2 FQNEAQ. The sample was PBMCs. This sequence joins TRBV7-8 and TRBJ2-7; possibly TRBD1 for D (6 bases). The clonotype comes from a man younger than 35 in good health and CMV-seropositive. The CDR3, as DNA: TGTGCCAGCAGCTATAGGGGGTCCGGCGAGCAGTACTTC. Protein product: CASSYRGSGEQYF.